This TCR beta chain was obtained from a study of T cells in Graves' hyperthyroidism and ophthalmopathy. The wider study: Peripheral blood samples were taken at initial diagnosis, prior to any treatment.

Clinicians diagnosed patients from clinical symptoms, serum thyroxine and TRAb, thyroid ultrasound and orbital computed tomography. The CDR3 totals 16 residues. Per the germline V gene, CDR1 is SEHNR and CDR2 is FQNEAQ (reference sequence). Trimming took 2 bases from V and 1 from J, leaving 11 bases between them. The TCR beta CDR3 regions underwent amplification using RNA transcripts as the source. A set of HTBI primers served as the primers for a first-round RT-PCR of the TCR CDR3. MiXCR, applied by TCRdb to the multiplex PCR reads, yields one record per CDR3 protein. The top ten clones hold around 7.7% of a sample with 550,000 to 800,000 distinct CDR3 sequences, about 17% of them seen once.

The sample consisted of blood. The genes are TRBV7-9 and TRBJ2-2; possibly TRBD1 for D (6 bases). The sequence derives from a man aged 18 to 29 with Graves' hyperthyroidism. CDR3 sequence: CASSLRDKGNTGELFF. Written as DNA, the CDR3 is TGTGCCAGCAGCTTAAGGGACAAGGGGAACACCGGGGAGCTGTTTTTT.